Reported below is one T cell receptor beta chain. This entry belongs to a study of blood T cell repertoires in COVID-19. The overall study: Material from acute and convalescent COVID-19 was sourced from the United States, Italy and Spain.

Trimming took off 5 bases at V and 6 bases at J, with 7 bases between the two ends. The V gene's germline CDR1 is KGHSH and CDR2 LQKENI. The CDR3 extends over 11 amino acids. In the source study's methods: Estimated nucleated cell counts came from reference gene primer amplification. Assay used: immunoSEQ multiplex PCR; TCRdb lists only in-frame clones, some missing. The V and J calls and clone size are taken from that table; D and trimming were inferred from the DNA. The sample lists roughly 250,000 clones; roughly 91% were seen once. Sequencing input: peripheral blood. The chain links TRBV18 to TRBJ1-2, with D hard to call. The clonotype was recovered from a man aged 30 to 45 with acute or convalescent COVID-19. Written as DNA, the CDR3 is TGTGCCAGCTCAGGCCCCCATGGCTACACCTTC. Translation: CASSGPHGYTF. The full variable domain, with the rest looked up from reference TRBV18 and TRBJ1-2, is NAGVMQNPRHLVRRRGQEARLRCSPMKGHSHVYWYRQLPEEGLKFMVYLQKENIIDESGMPKERFSAEFPKEGPSILRIQQVVRGDSAAYFCASSGPHGYTFGSGTRLTVV.